The rows below give T cell receptor beta chains drawn from one sample of a study of regulatory T cells in long-lasting Graves disease. One entry per CDR3 protein, called by TCRdb with MiXCR from the multiplex PCR reads. The sample gives around 320,000 distinct CDR3 sequences, around 17% of which show up once; 25% to 30% is in the top ten. A further study also used this sample, focusing on T cells in Graves' hyperthyroidism and ophthalmopathy.

The input for sequencing was peripheral blood mononuclear cells (PBMCs), taken at new diagnosis, from a patient treated with antithyroid drugs. The receptors come from a middle-aged man with Graves disease. CDR3s include the opening cysteine and the closing phenylalanine or tryptophan. D genes are given only for firm matches. Clone size is stated in some rows and not others, as once, few, many or a class when expanded.

CDR3nt: TGTGCCAGCAGTTTACTGGGAGTAGAGACCCAGTACTTC; CDR3aa: CASSLLGVETQYF; j_gene: TRBJ2-5; v_gene: TRBV28; abundance: many; d_gene: .
CDR3nt: TGTGCCAGTAGTACAACGGACAGGGCCCAGCAGCCCCAGCATTTT; CDR3aa: CASSTTDRAQQPQHF; j_gene: TRBJ1-5; v_gene: TRBV19; abundance: .; d_gene: TRBD1
CDR3nt: TGTGCCAGCAGCCAAGCAATACAGGGCAACTCCTACGAGCAGTACTTC; CDR3aa: CASSQAIQGNSYEQYF; j_gene: TRBJ2-7; v_gene: TRBV3-1; abundance: many; d_gene: .
CDR3nt: TGTGCCAGCAATCCAGAGGGGCGCTCTGGAAACACCATATATTTT; CDR3aa: CASNPEGRSGNTIYF; j_gene: TRBJ1-3; v_gene: TRBV2; abundance: many; d_gene: .
CDR3nt: TGCGCCAGCAGCTTGGTGGAAGGGAGGCAGTACTTC; CDR3aa: CASSLVEGRQYF; j_gene: TRBJ2-7; v_gene: TRBV5-1; abundance: many; d_gene: .
CDR3nt: TGTGCCTGGAGTGATTCCAGAGCGGGGGGATTTACGCAGTATTTT; CDR3aa: CAWSDSRAGGFTQYF; j_gene: TRBJ2-3; v_gene: TRBV30; abundance: many; d_gene: TRBD2
CDR3nt: TGTGCCAGCAGCCCCTGGACAGGTTACGAGCAGTACTTC; CDR3aa: CASSPWTGYEQYF; j_gene: TRBJ2-7; v_gene: TRBV11-2; abundance: .; d_gene: TRBD1
CDR3nt: TGTGCCAGCAGCTTATGGGGGGGCCCCGGGTCCTACAATGAGCAGTTCTTC; CDR3aa: CASSLWGGPGSYNEQFF; j_gene: TRBJ2-1; v_gene: TRBV7-8; abundance: many; d_gene: .
CDR3nt: TGTGCCAGCAGTTCCCGACTAGCGGGAGACACCGGGGAGCTGTTTTTT; CDR3aa: CASSSRLAGDTGELFF; j_gene: TRBJ2-2; v_gene: TRBV28; abundance: many; d_gene: TRBD2
CDR3nt: TGTGCCAGCAGCCTAAGACTAGCGATAGACCAAGAGACCCAGTACTTC; CDR3aa: CASSLRLAIDQETQYF; j_gene: TRBJ2-5; v_gene: TRBV4-2; abundance: many; d_gene: TRBD2
CDR3nt: TGTGCCTGGAGAGGGGACGTTCGCAACAATGAGCAGTTCTTC; CDR3aa: CAWRGDVRNNEQFF; j_gene: TRBJ2-1; v_gene: TRBV30; abundance: many; d_gene: .
CDR3nt: TGTGCCAGCAGCCGTGGGAGCCGCGAGACCCAGTACTTC; CDR3aa: CASSRGSRETQYF; j_gene: TRBJ2-5; v_gene: TRBV9; abundance: few; d_gene: .
CDR3nt: TGCGCCAGCAGCCAAGATCGGACAGGGACCATGAACACTGAAGCTTTCTTT; CDR3aa: CASSQDRTGTMNTEAFF; j_gene: TRBJ1-1; v_gene: TRBV4-1; abundance: few; d_gene: TRBD1
CDR3nt: TGTGCCAGCAGCTTAGAAGGGGGTAGCGGGGATCAAGAGACCCAGTACTTC; CDR3aa: CASSLEGGSGDQETQYF; j_gene: TRBJ2-5; v_gene: TRBV11-2; abundance: many; d_gene: TRBD2
CDR3nt: TGTGCCAGTAGTATGAACAGGGAGGCAGATACGCAGTATTTT; CDR3aa: CASSMNREADTQYF; j_gene: TRBJ2-3; v_gene: TRBV19; abundance: .; d_gene: .
CDR3nt: TGCGCCAGCAGCTTGTTCTGGGGTGGAGGGCCCGCTCGCGAGCAGTACTTC; CDR3aa: CASSLFWGGGPAREQYF; j_gene: TRBJ2-7; v_gene: TRBV5-1; abundance: few; d_gene: .
CDR3nt: TGTGCCTGGAGTGAATCAGATACGCAGTATTTT; CDR3aa: CAWSESDTQYF; j_gene: TRBJ2-3; v_gene: TRBV30; abundance: many; d_gene: .
CDR3nt: TGTGCCAGCAGTTTCCGAGCCGCTGAAGCTTTCTTT; CDR3aa: CASSFRAAEAFF; j_gene: TRBJ1-1; v_gene: TRBV12-3/TRBV12-4; abundance: .; d_gene: .
CDR3nt: TGTGCCACCAGGGCAGGGCGGGACACCGGGGAGCTGTTTTTT; CDR3aa: CATRAGRDTGELFF; j_gene: TRBJ2-2; v_gene: TRBV24-1; abundance: many; d_gene: .
CDR3nt: TGCGCCAGCAGTCTCTTCGGGGGAAGTGCCTCTAATGAAAAACTGTTTTTT; CDR3aa: CASSLFGGSASNEKLFF; j_gene: TRBJ1-4; v_gene: TRBV5-1; abundance: few; d_gene: .
CDR3nt: TGCAGTGCTCAACACAGGAGGGGGAATGAAAAACTGTTTTTT; CDR3aa: CSAQHRRGNEKLFF; j_gene: TRBJ1-4; v_gene: TRBV20-1; abundance: many; d_gene: .
CDR3nt: TGTGCCAGCAGCCCATTCCGGGACAGCTATGGCTACACCTTC; CDR3aa: CASSPFRDSYGYTF; j_gene: TRBJ1-2; v_gene: TRBV5-4; abundance: many; d_gene: TRBD1
CDR3nt: TGTGCCAGCAGTGGATCGCCGGGACAGGAGAACACTGAAGCTTTCTTT; CDR3aa: CASSGSPGQENTEAFF; j_gene: TRBJ1-1; v_gene: TRBV25-1; abundance: .; d_gene: TRBD1
CDR3nt: TGTGCCACCAGTGATTTTTCGGGGTTCACAGATACGCAGTATTTT; CDR3aa: CATSDFSGFTDTQYF; j_gene: TRBJ2-3; v_gene: TRBV24-1; abundance: many; d_gene: .
CDR3nt: TGTGCCAGCAGTTACCCGACCCAACAGCGGGGGGACTACAATGAGCAGTTCTTC; CDR3aa: CASSYPTQQRGDYNEQFF; j_gene: TRBJ2-1; v_gene: TRBV6-5; abundance: many; d_gene: TRBD2
CDR3nt: TGTGCCAGCAGCCCCCGAGGCTATGGTGGCGAGCAGTACTTC; CDR3aa: CASSPRGYGGEQYF; j_gene: TRBJ2-7; v_gene: TRBV7-6; abundance: many; d_gene: .
CDR3nt: TGTGCCAGCAGCTTATCAGCTAGCAGACCCGGGGAGCTGTTTTTT; CDR3aa: CASSLSASRPGELFF; j_gene: TRBJ2-2; v_gene: TRBV5-4; abundance: .; d_gene: .
CDR3nt: TGTGCCAGCAGTGAAGACAGGGTGGGTGGTGAGACCCAGTACTTC; CDR3aa: CASSEDRVGGETQYF; j_gene: TRBJ2-5; v_gene: TRBV6-2/TRBV6-3; abundance: few; d_gene: TRBD1
CDR3nt: TGTGCCAGCAGTTGGTTGAGGTCCGGGGAGCTGTTTTTT; CDR3aa: CASSWLRSGELFF; j_gene: TRBJ2-2; v_gene: TRBV6-9; abundance: .; d_gene: .
CDR3nt: TGTGCCAGCAGTTTAGGTGGCAGCACGAGCTACGAGCAGTACTTC; CDR3aa: CASSLGGSTSYEQYF; j_gene: TRBJ2-7; v_gene: TRBV28; abundance: many; d_gene: .
CDR3nt: TGCAGTGCTATATTCCCGATAGCGGGAGATCAGCCCCAGCATTTT; CDR3aa: CSAIFPIAGDQPQHF; j_gene: TRBJ1-5; v_gene: TRBV20-1; abundance: many; d_gene: .
CDR3nt: TGTGCCAGCAGCTGGACTAGCGGGGTTGCAGAGACCCAGTACTTC; CDR3aa: CASSWTSGVAETQYF; j_gene: TRBJ2-5; v_gene: TRBV7-2; abundance: many; d_gene: TRBD2
CDR3nt: TGTGCCAGCAGTCTTATGGGGACTGAAGCTTTCTTT; CDR3aa: CASSLMGTEAFF; j_gene: TRBJ1-1; v_gene: TRBV28; abundance: many; d_gene: .
CDR3nt: TGTGCCAGCAGTGCCTGGACAGGGCAATCCTACAATGAGCAGTTCTTC; CDR3aa: CASSAWTGQSYNEQFF; j_gene: TRBJ2-1; v_gene: TRBV25-1; abundance: many; d_gene: TRBD1
CDR3nt: TGTGCCAGCAGTGATGCCGGACAGTTCAATCAGCCCCAGCATTTT; CDR3aa: CASSDAGQFNQPQHF; j_gene: TRBJ1-5; v_gene: TRBV6-1; abundance: many; d_gene: .
CDR3nt: TGTGCCAGCAGCTTCGACAGGGCGGATACGCAGTATTTT; CDR3aa: CASSFDRADTQYF; j_gene: TRBJ2-3; v_gene: TRBV7-6; abundance: many; d_gene: TRBD1
CDR3nt: TGTGCCAGCAGTTGGACAGGTTTTGGCTACACCTTC; CDR3aa: CASSWTGFGYTF; j_gene: TRBJ1-2; v_gene: TRBV28; abundance: many; d_gene: TRBD1
CDR3nt: TGTGCCAGCATTGCGCGGGGGCGCGGGAACTATGGCTACACCTTC; CDR3aa: CASIARGRGNYGYTF; j_gene: TRBJ1-2; v_gene: TRBV6-2/TRBV6-3; abundance: .; d_gene: .
CDR3nt: TGTGCCAGCAGTCCCGACAGGTTGGCCCAGCATTTT; CDR3aa: CASSPDRLAQHF; j_gene: TRBJ1-5; v_gene: TRBV12-3/TRBV12-4; abundance: many; d_gene: .
CDR3nt: TGCAGTGCTAGAGTGTCTGGGAGGCTAGCTAGCACAGATACGCAGTATTTT; CDR3aa: CSARVSGRLASTDTQYF; j_gene: TRBJ2-3; v_gene: TRBV20-1; abundance: many; d_gene: .
CDR3nt: TGCGCCAGCAGCTTGCTGTCAACTAATGAAAAACTGTTTTTT; CDR3aa: CASSLLSTNEKLFF; j_gene: TRBJ1-4; v_gene: TRBV5-1; abundance: .; d_gene: .
CDR3nt: TGTGCCATCAAGGGACAGGGGGACACTGAAGCTTTCTTT; CDR3aa: CAIKGQGDTEAFF; j_gene: TRBJ1-1; v_gene: TRBV10-3; abundance: few; d_gene: TRBD1
CDR3nt: TGTGCCAGCAGCTTAGAAGGCGTCCATGAGCAGTTCTTC; CDR3aa: CASSLEGVHEQFF; j_gene: TRBJ2-1; v_gene: TRBV11-1; abundance: .; d_gene: .
CDR3nt: TGCAGTGCTGCTTCAGGGTCGGACACAGATACGCAGTATTTT; CDR3aa: CSAASGSDTDTQYF; j_gene: TRBJ2-3; v_gene: TRBV20-1; abundance: few; d_gene: .
CDR3nt: TGTGCCAGCTCAGGAGGGCGACCTAACTATGGCTACACCTTC; CDR3aa: CASSGGRPNYGYTF; j_gene: TRBJ1-2; v_gene: TRBV18; abundance: many; d_gene: .
CDR3nt: TGTGCTAGTGGTTTGCCCGATGGACAGGGCGCCTATGGCTACACCTTC; CDR3aa: CASGLPDGQGAYGYTF; j_gene: TRBJ1-2; v_gene: TRBV12-5; abundance: .; d_gene: TRBD1
CDR3nt: TGTGCCAGCAGCTATACCCGGACAGGGGGCTACAATGAGCAGTTCTTC; CDR3aa: CASSYTRTGGYNEQFF; j_gene: TRBJ2-1; v_gene: TRBV28; abundance: many; d_gene: TRBD1
CDR3nt: TGTGCCAGCAGCTCCTACGGGGGACCAACTAATGAAAAACTGTTTTTT; CDR3aa: CASSSYGGPTNEKLFF; j_gene: TRBJ1-4; v_gene: TRBV12-3/TRBV12-4; abundance: many; d_gene: .
CDR3nt: TGCAGCGTTGAAGATGTTGGGAGTTTGGGAGATGAGCAGTTCTTC; CDR3aa: CSVEDVGSLGDEQFF; j_gene: TRBJ2-1; v_gene: TRBV29-1; abundance: .; d_gene: .
CDR3nt: TGTGCCAGCAGTCCGCCCCGCCCAGCCCCTGGCTACACCTTC; CDR3aa: CASSPPRPAPGYTF; j_gene: TRBJ1-2; v_gene: TRBV28; abundance: many; d_gene: .